A single sample gave rise to the 24 T cell receptor beta chains below, sequenced in a study of T cell responses to AZD1222 COVID-19 vaccine. Here immunoSEQ multiplex PCR was the method, and the copy in TCRdb shows in-frame clones only, minus some. The repertoire consists of 160,000 or so clones, with roughly nine tenths occurring once and the leading ten covering over 6%. Sequenced here: peripheral blood, sampled after recovery from COVID-19. Receptor source: an adult who had recovered from COVID-19.

This sequence joins TRBV2 and TRBJ2-7; 9 positions agree with TRBD1. Germline CDR1 is SNHLY and CDR2 is FYNNEI. The CDR3 contains 13 residues. Losses at the gene ends were 8 bases for V and 3 bases for J; bases not matched to a gene: 5. CDR3 in amino acids: CASVQGAVYEQYF. The CDR3 region has the DNA TGTGCCAGCGTACAGGGGGCAGTCTACGAGCAGTACTTC.

V gene TRBV7-3 combines with J gene TRBJ2-3; no firm D call. The CDR3 has 13 amino acids. From germline, CDR1 is SGHTA and CDR2 FQGTGA. The V gene lost 5 bases and the J gene lost 2 bases, with 8 bases spanning the gap. Written as DNA, the CDR3 is TGTGCCAGCAGCCCGAGTGTCACAGATACGCAGTATTTT. It translates to CASSPSVTDTQYF.

V usage is TRBV5-6 and J usage is TRBJ1-3; D is possibly TRBD1 (5 bases). The CDR3 loop spans 15 amino acids. The V and J ends lost 4 bases and 3 bases respectively, with 14 bases between them. Germline values: CDR1 SGHDT, CDR2 YYEEEE. For the CDR3, the DNA is TGTGCCAGCAGCCCCCCCGGGGGGAATGGAAACACCATATATTTT. This gives the protein CASSPPGGNGNTIYF.

J is TRBJ2-2 and V is TRBV5-6; 15 positions match TRBD2. Trimming took 1 base from V and 6 from J; bases not matched to a gene: 4. This CDR3 region has 17 residues. The germline V gene has CDR1 SGHDT and CDR2 YYEEEE. This CDR3 is CASSLTRTSGGAGELFF. CDR3 DNA: TGTGCCAGCAGCTTGACTCGGACTAGCGGGGGGGCCGGGGAGCTGTTTTTT.

The chain employs TRBV5-1 and TRBJ1-6; D gene uncertain. In germline, CDR1 is SGHRS, CDR2 YFSETQ. The CDR3 length is 13 residues. The V end lost 7 bases, the J end lost 10 bases, and 15 bases lay between the germline ends. CDR3 sequence: CASQFEGESPLHF. The CDR3 nucleotides read TGCGCCAGCCAGTTTGAGGGAGAATCACCCCTCCACTTT.

The chain uses TRBV29-1 and TRBJ2-7; 8 bases map to TRBD1. Germline V CDR1 and CDR2: SQVTM, ANQGSEA. Unmatched junction bases numbered 7, after V lost 6 bases and J lost 3 bases. This CDR3 region has 13 residues. This chain's CDR3 is CSVSGTGDYEQYF. The CDR3 region has the DNA TGCAGCGTCTCCGGGACAGGTGACTACGAGCAGTACTTC.

This rearrangement joins TRBV14 to TRBJ1-2, with D possibly being TRBD1 (6 bases). This CDR3 contains 13 residues. Germline CDR1 reads SGHDN; CDR2 reads FVKESK. V was clipped by 0 bases and J by 7 bases, with 9 bases between them. The CDR3 DNA reads TGTGCCAGCAGCCAAGATAGGGGGGCTGGCTACACCTTC. Protein sequence: CASSQDRGAGYTF.

In its sample, this clone was seen a few times. The rearrangement uses TRBV6-4 and TRBJ2-1, with 11 bases that match TRBD2. V shed 4 bases, J shed 3 bases, and the junction held 2 bases outside the gene matches. Germline V lookup: CDR1 MRHNA, CDR2 SNTAGT. The CDR3 sequence is 15 residues long. The CDR3 reads CASSAGTSGYNEQFF. CDR3 nucleotides: TGTGCCAGCAGTGCCGGGACTAGCGGCTACAATGAGCAGTTCTTC.

V gene TRBV5-8 combines with J gene TRBJ1-5, with a possible D match to TRBD1 (5 bases). CDR3 length: 18 amino acids. Germline-derived CDR1 and CDR2 are SGHTS and YDEGEE. Trimming pared 1 base from V and 0 bases from J, leaving 17 bases between. As DNA, the CDR3 is TGTGCCAGCAGCTTGTTCGGGACGGAGAAATATAGCAATCAGCCCCAGCATTTT. Residues: CASSLFGTEKYSNQPQHF.

Remarks on this clone: Other DNA sequences of this sample code for an identical CDR3. The chain carries TRBV28 and TRBJ1-1; D is undetermined. Trimming cost V 4 bases and J 0 bases, with 6 bases left between them. Germline CDR1 is MDHEN and CDR2 is SYDVKM. There are 13 residues in the CDR3. CDR3 region: CASSSYLNTEAFF. The CDR3 DNA reads TGTGCCAGCAGTTCGTATTTGAACACTGAAGCTTTCTTT.

The rearrangement links TRBV6-6 to TRBJ1-1; D perhaps matches TRBD1 (5 bases). Germline values: CDR1 MNHNY, CDR2 SVGAGI (reference sequence). Deletions cut 7 bases from V and 0 bases from J, with 15 bases between. CDR3 length: 15 amino acids. CDR3 amino acids: CASTRDKGMNTEAFF. CDR3 nucleotide sequence: TGTGCCAGCACCAGAGATAAGGGGATGAACACTGAAGCTTTCTTT.

V usage is TRBV9 and J usage is TRBJ1-6; 7 positions match TRBD1. The J segment lost 1 base and the V segment lost 0 bases, leaving 4 bases of the junction unmatched. Germline lookup yields CDR1 SGDLS and CDR2 YYNGEE. This CDR3 is 17 amino acids long. In DNA, the CDR3 is TGTGCCAGCAGCGTAGGGCCAGGGGGGTCCTATAATTCACCCCTCCACTTT. Residues: CASSVGPGGSYNSPLHF. The full variable domain, in which reference TRBV9 and TRBJ1-6 provide the parts outside the CDR3, is DSGVTQTPKHLITATGQRVTLRCSPRSGDLSVYWYQQSLDQGLQFLIQYYNGEERAKGNILERFSAQQFPDLHSELNLSSLELGDSALYFCASSVGPGGSYNSPLHFGNGTRLTVT.

This clone was picked up a small number of times. The chain joins TRBV27 to TRBJ1-6, with TRBD1 matching 8 bases. Germline CDR1 and CDR2: MNHEY and SMNVEV (reference sequence). After removal of 3 bases from V and 7 bases from J, the junction contained 8 bases not matched to a gene. This CDR3 contains 16 residues. CDR3 loop: CASSFFLDRENSPLHF. The CDR3 DNA follows: TGTGCCAGCAGTTTCTTCCTGGACAGGGAAAATTCACCCCTCCACTTT.

Note on this clone: Relative to the germline gene, one junction end is altered; a read error may explain this. The rearrangement links TRBV7-7 to TRBJ2-1; TRBD2 agrees at 9 bases. The V gene's germline CDR1 is SSHAT and CDR2 FNYEAQ (reference sequence). The CDR3 has 15 amino acids. Here the CDR3 reads CASSPETSGLREQFF. The CDR3 DNA follows: TGTGCTAGCAGCCCCGAGACTAGCGGCCTACGGGAGCAGTTCTTC.

The chain joins TRBV5-4 to TRBJ1-2; no reliable D call. There are 12 residues in the CDR3. V was clipped by 1 base and J by 2 bases, with 3 bases between them. CDR1 and CDR2 (germline): SGHNT, YYREEE (reference sequence). CDR3 amino acids: CASSLNNYGYTF. As DNA, the CDR3 is TGTGCCAGCAGCTTGAACAACTATGGCTACACCTTC.

This chain joins TRBV6-2 or TRBV6-3 and TRBJ1-2, with 8 bases fitting TRBD1. J gave up 7 bases and V 4 bases, and 11 bases lay outside the gene matches. The germline CDR1 and CDR2 sequences are MNHEY and SVGEGT. The CDR3 loop spans 15 amino acids. The CDR3 DNA sequence: TGTGCCAGCAGTTCGGGACAGGATTTTATCAGTGGCTACACCTTC. Its translation is CASSSGQDFISGYTF.

This chain links TRBV5-1 with TRBJ2-7; D perhaps matches TRBD1 (6 bases). CDR3 size: 14 residues. Germline V gene data show CDR1 as SGHRS and CDR2 as YFSETQ. V lost 0 bases and J lost 6, with 13 bases in between. The CDR3: CASSLGQVLSEQYF. The CDR3, as DNA: TGCGCCAGCAGCTTGGGACAGGTACTCTCCGAGCAGTACTTC.

The chain carries TRBV5-6 and TRBJ1-4; perhaps TRBD1 as D (5 bases). Trimming removed 0 bases from V and 7 bases from J, with 10 bases in between. This CDR3 has 14 residues. The germline V gene encodes CDR1 SGHDT and CDR2 YYEEEE. This CDR3 reads CASSLARGTEKLFF. CDR3 coding DNA: TGTGCCAGCAGCTTGGCAAGGGGAACTGAAAAACTGTTTTTT. The full variable domain, in which reference TRBV5-6 and TRBJ1-4 provide the parts outside the CDR3, is DAGVTQSPTHLIKTRGQQVTLRCSPKSGHDTVSWYQQALGQGPQFIFQYYEEEERQRGNFPDRFSGHQFPNYSSELNVNALLLGDSALYLCASSLARGTEKLFFGSGTQLSVL.

The chain recombines TRBV28 with TRBJ2-7; TRBD2 matches 7 bases. This CDR3 is 12 amino acids long. V lost 8 bases to trimming and J lost 2 bases; unmatched junction nucleotides: 3. CDR1 and CDR2 (germline): MDHEN, SYDVKM. CDR3 DNA: TGTGCCAGCTGGGGGGGTCCCTACGAGCAGTACTTC. Its protein product is CASWGGPYEQYF.

The V call is TRBV3-1 (or the pseudogene TRBV3-2), the J call TRBJ1-3; the match to TRBD1 covers 9 bases. CDR3 length equals 18 residues. CDR1 and CDR2 (germline): LGHDT, YNNKEL (reference sequence). J gave up 0 bases and V 2 bases, and 8 bases lay outside the gene matches. CDR3 nucleotides: TGTGCCAGCAGCCAATCACCGACAGGGGGTATCTCTGGAAACACCATATATTTT. Translation gives CASSQSPTGGISGNTIYF.

The chain recombines TRBV6-5 with TRBJ1-5, with unresolved D. The CDR3 is made up of 14 amino acids. Germline V CDR1 and CDR2: MNHEY, SVGAGI. Trimming stripped 5 bases from V and 9 bases from J, with 17 bases between. CDR3 amino acids: CASSPDGLGTPQHF. The CDR3 DNA sequence: TGTGCCAGCAGTCCTGACGGATTGGGAACGCCCCAGCATTTT.

This chain connects TRBV7-3 to TRBJ2-1, with 9 bases that match TRBD1. The CDR3 is made up of 15 amino acids. Trimming cost V 4 bases and J 6 bases; bases outside gene matches: 7. Germline assignment: CDR1 SGHTA and CDR2 FQGTGA. The CDR3 sequence: CASSSSGTGINEQFF. The CDR3 DNA reads TGTGCCAGCAGCTCTTCCGGGACAGGGATCAATGAGCAGTTCTTC.

The V and J genes are TRBV25-1 and TRBJ1-4, with D hard to call. With 4 bases removed from V and 5 bases from J, the gap between germline ends came to 8 bases. The CDR3 covers 13 residues. The V gene's germline CDR1 is MGHDK and CDR2 SYGVNS. CDR3 nucleotide sequence: TGTGCCAGCAGTGTCCAGGAGAATGAAAAACTGTTTTTT. Amino acids: CASSVQENEKLFF.

V gene TRBV11-2 combines with J gene TRBJ1-1; D is ambiguous. CDR1 and CDR2 from the germline V gene are SGHAT and FQNNGV. The CDR3 is made up of 15 amino acids. V lost 7 bases and J 4 bases, leaving 19 bases between the germline ends. CDR3 protein: CASTPLGLGFTEAFF. In nucleotides, the CDR3 is TGTGCCAGCACCCCGTTAGGTTTGGGTTTCACTGAAGCTTTCTTT.